The present entry profiles one T cell receptor (beta chain) with its context. Its matching antigen is unknown. This entry comes from a study of CXCR3-negative and CXCR3-positive naive CD8 T cells. Study-wide results and caveats: Naive cells positive for CXCR3 carried more hydrophobic TRB CDR3s than CXCR3-negative ones.

Every CD8+ T cell subset underwent triplicate sorting at about 300,000 cells apiece. UMI-labeled 5' RACE yielded the TRB cDNA libraries. TCRdb reprocessed the 5' RACE reads and stores each CDR3 protein as one record, lacking DNA. This sample's table has over 100,000 distinct CDR3 sequences. Germline V CDR1 and CDR2: LNHDA, SQIVND (reference sequence). CDR3 length: 14 amino acids. Sequenced: naive CXCR3- CD8+ T cells from blood. Sample subset: CD45RO-CCR7+CD27+CD95- naive CD8+ T cells lacking CXCR3 (TNR3-). The receptor was isolated from a human donor in good health. Some clones in this sample may be carry-over from other donors' samples. This chain links TRBV19 with TRBJ2-1; TCRdb indicates TRBD1, and absent DNA this call remains unverified. The CDR3 sequence: CASKDSRSYNEQFF.